A selection of T cell receptor beta chains follows, all from one sample in a study of cytomegalovirus exposure and HLA in healthy donors. TCRdb's table, derived via immunoSEQ multiplex PCR, lists solely in-frame clones and lacks some. The table lists some 130,000 clones, nearly 80% of them singletons. The sequencing sample was made of PBMCs. These receptors all come from a woman aged 25 to 39 in good health and CMV-seropositive. CDR3s include the opening cysteine and the closing phenylalanine or tryptophan. The D gene is left open where the match is weak. Only some rows state a clone size, as once, few, many or a class for expanded clones.

D gene,V gene,J gene,clone size,CDR3 length,CDR3 protein,CDR3 DNA
TRBD1,TRBV9,TRBJ1-6,-,14,CASSPRTGNSPLHF,TGTGCCAGCAGCCCCCGGACAGGGAATTCACCCCTCCACTTT
-,TRBV5-5,TRBJ1-1,-,13,CASSLAGGFEAFF,TGTGCCAGCAGCTTGGCTGGCGGGTTTGAAGCTTTCTTT
TRBD1,TRBV7-2,TRBJ1-5,-,15,CASSPEGGTGQPQHF,TGTGCCAGCAGCCCCGAGGGAGGGACAGGTCAGCCCCAGCATTTT
-,TRBV6-5,TRBJ2-7,-,12,CASSRPGGEQYF,TGTGCCAGCAGCCGTCCCGGGGGCGAGCAGTACTTC
-,TRBV4-3,TRBJ2-5,-,14,CASSQAGLRETQYF,TGCGCCAGCAGCCAAGCCGGACTCCGAGAGACCCAGTACTTC
TRBD2,TRBV5-3,TRBJ2-4,-,19,CARSPRLAGGPIAKNIQYF,TGTGCCAGAAGCCCTCGACTAGCGGGGGGCCCGATAGCCAAAAACATTCAGTACTTC
-,TRBV6-5,TRBJ1-1,-,12,CASSTPTGGAFF,TGTGCCAGCAGTACCCCGACAGGTGGAGCTTTCTTT
-,TRBV6-5,TRBJ1-6,once,14,CASSPDQGWSPLHF,TGTGCCAGCAGCCCAGACCAGGGGTGGTCACCCCTCCACTTT
TRBD1,TRBV29-1,TRBJ2-7,once,13,CSASKGAVYEQYF,TGCAGCGCGTCTAAGGGGGCCGTCTACGAGCAGTACTTC
TRBD1,TRBV4-2,TRBJ2-3,-,15,CASSQGWTGADTQYF,TGTGCCAGCAGCCAAGGTTGGACAGGGGCAGATACGCAGTATTTT
-,TRBV18,TRBJ1-1,-,13,CASSPQKNTEAFF,TGTGCCAGCTCACCTCAGAAGAACACTGAAGCTTTCTTT
TRBD2,TRBV2,TRBJ2-1,-,16,CASRDLAGGHHNEQFF,TGTGCCAGCAGGGACTTAGCGGGGGGGCATCACAATGAGCAGTTCTTC
-,TRBV5-4,TRBJ1-4,-,15,CASSRRGTTNEKLFF,TGTGCCAGCAGTCGTCGAGGGACAACTAATGAAAAACTGTTTTTT
TRBD2,TRBV6-5,TRBJ2-1,few,16,CASSYSGGAVLNEQFF,TGTGCCAGCAGTTACAGCGGGGGGGCCGTCCTCAATGAGCAGTTCTTC
TRBD2,TRBV29-1,TRBJ2-3,-,18,CSVEWPGLAGGATDTQYF,TGCAGCGTTGAGTGGCCCGGGCTAGCGGGGGGGGCCACAGATACGCAGTATTTT
TRBD2,TRBV7-9,TRBJ2-3,-,16,CASSSSLAGGFDTQYF,TGTGCCAGCAGCTCCAGCCTAGCGGGGGGCTTTGATACGCAGTATTTT
-,TRBV19,TRBJ2-7,-,20,CASSSLPVTGPNTRSYEQYF,TGTGCCAGTAGTTCCCTGCCTGTTACAGGGCCAAATACCCGATCCTACGAGCAGTACTTC
-,TRBV10-3,TRBJ2-3,once,14,CAISGAGSTDTQYF,TGTGCCATCAGCGGTGCAGGGAGCACAGATACGCAGTATTTT
-,TRBV5-6,TRBJ2-7,-,15,CASSLLGAKTYEQYF,TGTGCCAGCAGCTTGCTTGGGGCGAAAACCTACGAGCAGTACTTC
TRBD2,TRBV5-4,TRBJ2-7,-,15,CASRLAGGSSYEQYF,TGTGCCAGCCGACTAGCGGGGGGTAGCTCCTACGAGCAGTACTTC
-,TRBV6-1,TRBJ1-2,-,14,CASSFPRKIYGYTF,TGTGCCAGCAGTTTCCCTAGGAAGATCTATGGCTACACCTTC
-,TRBV5-1,TRBJ1-1,-,14,CASSEGSRGTEAFF,TGCGCCAGCAGCGAAGGGAGCAGGGGCACTGAAGCTTTCTTT
TRBD1,TRBV7-9,TRBJ2-3,-,16,CASSTGTGTSTDTQYF,TGTGCCAGCAGTACCGGGACAGGCACTAGCACAGATACGCAGTATTTT
TRBD1,TRBV27,TRBJ1-2,-,16,CASSQGQPQANYGYTF,TGTGCCAGCAGTCAGGGACAGCCTCAAGCTAACTATGGCTACACCTTC
-,TRBV4-3,TRBJ2-1,few,15,CASSQSPAALHEQFF,TGCGCCAGCAGCCAATCTCCCGCGGCTCTCCATGAGCAGTTCTTC
-,TRBV28,TRBJ2-2,-,14,CASSFSGWTGELFF,TGTGCCAGCAGTTTCAGCGGGTGGACCGGGGAGCTGTTTTTT
TRBD2,TRBV6-5,TRBJ2-3,-,15,CASSYSGTITDTQYF,TGTGCCAGCAGTTATAGCGGGACTATCACAGATACGCAGTATTTT
-,TRBV30,TRBJ2-7,few,14,CAWSVGRATYEQYF,TGTGCCTGGAGTGTCGGCAGGGCCACCTACGAGCAGTACTTC
TRBD2,TRBV28,TRBJ2-7,-,14,CASDRLAGGREQYF,TGTGCCAGCGACCGACTAGCGGGGGGGAGAGAGCAGTACTTC
TRBD1,TRBV27,TRBJ1-6,-,16,CASSTTRTGPYSPLHF,TGTGCCAGCAGTACGACCAGGACAGGGCCTTATTCACCCCTCCACTTT
TRBD2,TRBV7-2,TRBJ2-3,-,19,CASSLYGTRGFSFTDTQYF,TGTGCCAGCAGCTTATACGGGACTAGGGGATTCTCATTCACAGATACGCAGTATTTT
TRBD1,TRBV5-1,TRBJ2-7,-,15,CASSPSRTGYYEQYF,TGCGCCAGCAGCCCTTCCCGGACAGGGTACTACGAGCAGTACTTC
-,TRBV20-1,TRBJ1-1,-,11,CSASDSTEAFF,TGCAGTGCTTCGGACAGCACTGAAGCTTTCTTT
-,TRBV4-1,TRBJ2-7,-,15,CASSQEVPAGYEQYF,TGCGCCAGCAGCCAAGAGGTCCCAGCGGGCTACGAGCAGTACTTC
TRBD1,TRBV5-6,TRBJ2-1,-,17,CASSRRVGTGTYNEQFF,TGCGCCAGCAGCCGGAGGGTTGGGACAGGGACCTACAATGAGCAGTTCTTC
-,TRBV5-1,TRBJ1-5,once,14,CASSLGQNNQPQHF,TGCGCCAGCAGCTTGGGGCAGAACAATCAGCCCCAGCATTTT
TRBD1,TRBV29-1,TRBJ2-7,-,13,CSAGLTGAYEQYF,TGCAGCGCCGGACTTACAGGGGCCTACGAGCAGTACTTC
TRBD1,TRBV4-2,TRBJ1-4,many,15,CASSQDQGAQEKLFF,TGTGCCAGCAGCCAAGATCAGGGGGCGCAGGAAAAACTGTTTTTT
TRBD2,TRBV19,TRBJ2-7,-,13,CASSHGTTYEQYF,TGTGCCAGTAGTCACGGGACTACCTACGAGCAGTACTTC
-,TRBV4-1,TRBJ2-7,few,14,CASSPGPTMGGQYF,TGCGCCAGCAGCCCAGGACCCACTATGGGGGGGCAGTACTTC
TRBD2,TRBV19,TRBJ2-2,-,17,CASSFLAGGPYAGELFF,TGTGCCAGTAGTTTCCTAGCGGGGGGGCCTTACGCCGGGGAGCTGTTTTTT
TRBD1,TRBV7-9,TRBJ2-7,-,14,CASSPRDRAYEQYF,TGTGCCAGCAGCCCACGGGACAGGGCCTACGAGCAGTACTTC
-,TRBV12-5,TRBJ2-3,-,16,CASGLPDGAGTDTQYF,TGTGCTAGTGGTTTGCCCGACGGCGCGGGCACAGATACGCAGTATTTT
-,TRBV14,TRBJ2-1,once,20,CASSQDHRKVFTRAYNEQFF,TGTGCCAGCAGCCAAGATCATAGGAAGGTATTCACGAGGGCCTACAATGAGCAGTTCTTC
-,TRBV7-8,TRBJ2-7,-,16,CASSLARHLPTYEQYF,TGTGCCAGCAGCTTAGCCAGACACTTACCTACCTACGAGCAGTACTTC
-,TRBV11-2,TRBJ2-5,few,11,CASRRGETQYF,TGTGCCAGCAGACGGGGGGAGACCCAGTACTTC
-,TRBV7-2,TRBJ1-5,-,16,CASSPQTEYSNQPQHF,TGTGCCAGCAGCCCACAGACGGAATATAGCAATCAGCCCCAGCATTTT
TRBD1,TRBV10-3,TRBJ1-2,-,15,CAISDPTGLNYGYTF,TGTGCCATCAGTGACCCGACAGGGCTAAACTATGGCTACACCTTC